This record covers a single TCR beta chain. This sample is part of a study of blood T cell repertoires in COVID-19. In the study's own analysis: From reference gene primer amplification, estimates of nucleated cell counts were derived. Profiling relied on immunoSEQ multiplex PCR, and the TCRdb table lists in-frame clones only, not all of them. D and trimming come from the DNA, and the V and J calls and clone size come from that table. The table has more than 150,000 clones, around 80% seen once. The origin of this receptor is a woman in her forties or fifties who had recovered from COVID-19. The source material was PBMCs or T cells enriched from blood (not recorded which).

The CDR3: CASSLSVLSVNEQFF. The CDR3 DNA sequence: TGTGCCAGCAGCTTGTCCGTCCTCAGTGTAAATGAGCAGTTCTTC. V and J are TRBV5-4 and TRBJ2-1, with D unresolved. The germline V gene encodes CDR1 SGHNT and CDR2 YYREEE (reference sequence). The CDR3 runs 15 residues. V dropped 1 base and J dropped 7 bases, with 15 bases sitting between them.